This T cell receptor beta chain was identified in a study of vaccination effects on CD4 cells after COVID-19. As concerns this clone: Its antigen is still unknown.

Findings and caveats of the study: Clones from infection and from vaccination both contracted markedly late after vaccination.

Scientists isolated CD4+ T cells after a roughly 9-day culture period ended. In the vaccine recipients, nucleocapsid antibodies were negative and there was no prior SARS-CoV-2 infection. IL-2 medium was substituted for half the medium on days 3 and 7. The assay was immunoSEQ multiplex PCR, and TCRdb's table has in-frame clones only and misses some. Among almost 40,000 clones, 82% were seen once, and the ten largest hold just under 3%. Per germline, CDR1 SGHAT and CDR2 FQNNGV. The CDR3 extends over 14 amino acids. Trimming removed 2 bases from V and 2 bases from J, with 10 bases in between. The chain uses TRBV11-2 and TRBJ2-7, with TRBD2 as a possible D gene (5 bases). This sample comprised CD4+ T cells from PBMCs cultured without peptide, obtained before COVID-19 vaccination. This sequence originates from a human donor who received a COVID-19 vaccine. The CDR3: CASSLSVEAYEQYV. DNA for the CDR3: TGTGCCAGCAGCTTATCGGTGGAGGCCTACGAGCAGTACGTC.